These 22 T cell receptor beta chains share one sample of origin, sequenced in a study of blood T cells in healthy people across ages. For the second PCR, which ran for about 6 to 11 cycles, a sample-barcoded 5' primer and a J-beta primer mix were used. Each CDR3 protein gets one entry after TCRdb re-called the 5' RACE reads with MiXCR. The table records approximately 850,000 distinct CDR3 sequences, 40% to 50% of them present only once. Sequencing used blood. The receptors originated from a man between 60 and 75 years old in good health.

This clonotype was seen a single time. The CDR3 reads CAWSVLGTASYNEQFF. The CDR3 DNA reads TGTGCCTGGAGTGTCCTCGGGACAGCTTCCTACAATGAGCAGTTCTTC. The chain combines TRBV30 with TRBJ2-1, with TRBD1 matching over 7 bases. J lost 1 base, V lost 0 bases, and 6 bases had no gene match. The CDR3 loop spans 16 amino acids. The germline V gene encodes CDR1 GTSNPN and CDR2 SVGIG (reference sequence).

This clonotype showed up many times. The chain employs TRBV10-2 and TRBJ2-7, with TRBD1 matching 9 bases. The CDR3 extends over 14 amino acids. CDR1 and CDR2 (germline): WSHSY, SAAADI. With 6 bases clipped from V and 2 bases from J, the junction kept 5 bases outside the gene matches. In DNA, the CDR3 is TGCGCCAGCAGGGGACAGGGTAGGACCTACGAGCAGTACTTC. Protein product: CASRGQGRTYEQYF.

This chain connects TRBV7-2 to TRBJ2-7; D assignment may be TRBD1 or TRBD2 (5 bases each). The J call may not be correct, given that the DNA end is closer to TRBJ2-5. The CDR3 totals 16 residues. Germline V CDR1 and CDR2: SGHTA, FQGNSA. CDR3: CASRSHAGTSLGTQYF. The CDR3 nucleotides are TGTGCCAGCAGATCGCACGCCGGGACGAGTCTTGGGACCCAGTACTTC.

This clonotype has only a few counts. The rearrangement joins TRBV7-2 to TRBJ2-1, with D perhaps assigned TRBD1 or TRBD2 (5 bases each). This CDR3 contains 15 residues. Germline CDR1 is SGHTA and CDR2 is FQGNSA. Trimming took off 2 bases at V and 4 bases at J, with 12 bases between the two ends. The CDR3 nucleotides read TGTGCCAGCAGCTTACGGGGCAAGGGGTACAATGAGCAGTTCTTC. Its protein is CASSLRGKGYNEQFF.

This clonotype was picked up a small number of times. The rearrangement uses TRBV3-1 and TRBJ2-1; D gene unclear. Looked up from germline, CDR1 is LGHDT and CDR2 is YNNKEL (reference sequence). The CDR3 spans 16 residues. V was clipped by 1 base and J by 4 bases, with 14 bases between them. The CDR3 nucleotides read TGTGCCAGCAGCCAAGTTTTGTCAGGAGATTACAATGAGCAGTTCTTC. It is translated as CASSQVLSGDYNEQFF.

This chain connects TRBV6-1 to TRBJ2-5, with D possibly matching TRBD2 (6 bases). The closer fit of TRBJ2-7 to the DNA end suggests the J call may be wrong. Per germline, CDR1 MNHNS and CDR2 SASEGT. The CDR3 loop spans 15 amino acids. The CDR3 DNA follows: TGTGCCAGCAATCCTCGACGGGAGATCTCCTACGAGCAGTACTTC. It codes for CASNPRREISYEQYF.

Points on this clonotype: At one end, the junction sequence differs from germline, possibly due to a read error. V usage is TRBV7-9 and J usage is TRBJ2-5; no reliable D call. The germline CDR1 and CDR2 sequences are SEHNR and FQNEAQ (reference sequence). The CDR3 consists of 15 residues. CDR3 DNA: TGTGCCACCAGCACGGCGGCGCTGGGGAAAGAGACCCAGTACTTC. This codes for CATSTAALGKETQYF.

The V gene is TRBV12-3 or TRBV12-4, the J gene TRBJ1-2, with no clear D. The CDR3 sequence is 13 residues long. V lost 0 bases and J 5 bases, leaving 7 bases between the germline ends. The CDR3 DNA sequence: TGTGCCAGCAGTTTAGCGGTGCAGTATGGCTACACCTTC. It specifies CASSLAVQYGYTF.

In this sample, this clonotype turned up a few times. This rearrangement joins TRBV20-1 to TRBJ2-7, with 9 bases aligning to TRBD2. The length of the CDR3 is 11 residues. The junction had 3 bases not matched to a gene; V was cut back by 6 bases and J by 6 bases. Germline CDR1 is DFQATT and CDR2 is SNEGSKA (reference sequence). Here the CDR3 DNA reads TGCAGTGCCCCGACTAGCGGCGAGCAGTACTTC. This translates into CSAPTSGEQYF.

The chain uses TRBV20-1 and TRBJ2-4, with TRBD1 matching 7 bases. Looked up from germline, CDR1 is DFQATT and CDR2 is SNEGSKA (reference sequence). CDR3 size: 12 residues. V lost 5 bases, J lost 13 bases, and 11 bases stayed unmatched. CDR3 region: CSAYKQGIKQYF. The CDR3 region has the DNA TGCAGTGCTTACAAACAGGGGATAAAGCAGTACTTC.

The chain uses TRBV4-3 and TRBJ2-4; D is perhaps TRBD1 (6 bases). Germline CDR1 reads LGHNA; CDR2 reads YSLEER. CDR3 length equals 19 residues. Trimming took 2 bases from V and 13 from J, leaving 33 bases between them. This chain's CDR3 is CASSQTIRRQAPGNYGQYF. The DNA for the CDR3 is TGCGCCAGCAGCCAAACAATCCGTCGACAGGCACCCGGGAATTACGGGCAGTACTTC.

V gene TRBV21-1 combines with J gene TRBJ2-1; the table assigns TRBD1, which was not confirmed against the DNA. TRBV21-1 is classified as a pseudogene. The CDR3 loop spans 16 amino acids. In nucleotides, the CDR3 is TGTGCCAGCAGCAAGGGGGGGGCAGGCTCCTACAATGAGCAGTTCTTC. This translates into CASSKGGAGSYNEQFF.

The genes are TRBV6-1 and TRBJ2-1, with D possibly being TRBD1 (5 bases). The CDR3 extends over 17 amino acids. Germline V gene data show CDR1 as MNHNS and CDR2 as SASEGT. V was clipped by 5 bases and J by 10 bases, with 27 bases between them. In DNA form, the CDR3 reads TGTGCCAGCAGTCCCCAGTTGGGTCACTTCAGGGTAGGGGAGCAGTTCTTC. It translates to CASSPQLGHFRVGEQFF.

The gene calls are TRBV24-1 and TRBJ2-7, with TRBD1 matching over 7 bases. The germline gives CDR1 KGHDR, CDR2 SFDVKD. Trimming at V came to 3 bases and at J to 6 bases, leaving 7 bases not matched to a gene. The CDR3 covers 14 residues. Here the CDR3 DNA reads TGTGCCACCAGTGATACCGGGACAGCCACCGAGCAGTACTTC. It encodes CATSDTGTATEQYF.

The V and J genes are TRBV25-1 and TRBJ2-1, with a weak D call TRBD1 (5 bases). Deletions cut 5 bases from V and 9 bases from J, with 11 bases between. The CDR3 totals 12 residues. Germline CDR1 is MGHDK and CDR2 is SYGVNS. The CDR3 is CASSWAGREQFF. The CDR3 DNA follows: TGTGCCAGCAGTTGGGCAGGGCGTGAGCAGTTCTTC.

The sample holds a few counts of this clonotype. The gene calls are TRBV20-1 and TRBJ2-5, with 7 nucleotides matching TRBD1. V trimming: 3 bases; J trimming: 6 bases; junction bases outside the gene matches: 7. CDR1 DFQATT and CDR2 SNEGSKA come from the germline V gene (reference sequence). This CDR3 comprises 13 residues. CDR3 bases: TGCAGTGCTAGGGCACAGGGGCAACAGACCCAGTACTTC. Protein product: CSARAQGQQTQYF.

The gene calls are TRBV20-1 and TRBJ1-6, with 7 bases lining up with TRBD1. This CDR3 is built from 14 residues. Trimming cost V 0 bases and J 7 bases; bases outside gene matches: 3. The germline gives CDR1 DFQATT, CDR2 SNEGSKA (reference sequence). CDR3 sequence (DNA): TGCAGTGCTAGAGAAAACAGGGGAAATTCACCCCTCCACTTT. Translating it yields CSARENRGNSPLHF.

The chain uses TRBV3-1 and TRBJ2-7, with a tentative D call TRBD1 (6 bases). Germline lookup yields CDR1 LGHDT and CDR2 YNNKEL (reference sequence). The length of the CDR3 is 16 residues. Trimming pared 1 base from V and 4 bases from J, leaving 17 bases between. The CDR3 region has the DNA TGTGCCAGCAGCCAAGTCGGGTTTGAGGGGGAGTACGAGCAGTACTTC. Encoded protein: CASSQVGFEGEYEQYF.

This sequence joins TRBV4-1 and TRBJ2-6; tentative D call: TRBD1 (5 bases). V was trimmed by 1 base and J by 2 bases, leaving 9 bases between them. CDR1 is MGHRA and CDR2 is YSYEKL in the germline V gene. The CDR3 is 16 amino acids. The DNA of the CDR3 is TGCGCCAGCAGCCAAGCCGAAGGGGCTGGGGCCAACGTCCTGACTTTC. Its protein product is CASSQAEGAGANVLTF.

The chain joins TRBV6-6 to TRBJ2-4; D unresolved. The DNA end lines up better with TRBJ2-7; the J call may be wrong. Germline V CDR1 and CDR2: MNHNY, SVGAGI (reference sequence). This CDR3 has 14 amino acids. CDR3 DNA: TGTGCCAGCAGTTGGGTGGACGGGTCCTACGAGCAGTACTTC. Translated: CASSWVDGSYEQYF.

The chain employs TRBV12-3 or TRBV12-4 and TRBJ1-2; weak D call: TRBD1 (6 bases). CDR3 length: 13 amino acids. Trimming cost V 8 bases and J 1 base, with 11 bases left between them. The CDR3 loop is CASGGGINYGYTF. CDR3 bases: TGTGCCAGCGGAGGGGGAATTAACTATGGCTACACCTTC.

The V gene is TRBV7-2, the J gene TRBJ2-2; 7 positions match TRBD2. After removal of 4 bases from V and 4 bases from J, the junction contained 9 bases not matched to a gene. Germline V CDR1 and CDR2: SGHTA, FQGNSA. The CDR3 contains 16 residues. CDR3 bases: TGTGCCAGCAGCTCCCCCCTCGGCGGGGGCACCGGGGAGCTGTTTTTT. Translated, it gives CASSSPLGGGTGELFF.